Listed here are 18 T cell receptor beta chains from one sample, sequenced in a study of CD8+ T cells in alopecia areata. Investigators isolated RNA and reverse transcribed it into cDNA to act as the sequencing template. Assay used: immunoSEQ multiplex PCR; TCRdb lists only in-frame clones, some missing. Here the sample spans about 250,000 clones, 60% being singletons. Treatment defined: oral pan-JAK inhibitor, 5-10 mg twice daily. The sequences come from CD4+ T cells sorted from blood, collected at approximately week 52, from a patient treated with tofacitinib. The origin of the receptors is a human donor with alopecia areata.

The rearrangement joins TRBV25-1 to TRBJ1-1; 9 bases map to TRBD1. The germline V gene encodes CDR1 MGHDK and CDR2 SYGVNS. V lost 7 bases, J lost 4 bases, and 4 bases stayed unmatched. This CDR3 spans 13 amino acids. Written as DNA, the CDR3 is TGTGCCAGCAAAAGGACAGGGGCCACTGAAGCTTTCTTT. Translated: CASKRTGATEAFF.

This CDR3 is CASSLRNQPQHF. Written as DNA, the CDR3 is TGTGCCAGCAGCTTAAGAAATCAGCCCCAGCATTTT. The chain links TRBV5-6 to TRBJ1-5; no clear D gene. This CDR3 comprises 12 residues. Germline V gives CDR1 SGHDT, CDR2 YYEEEE. With 2 bases removed from V and 4 bases from J, the gap between germline ends came to 4 bases.

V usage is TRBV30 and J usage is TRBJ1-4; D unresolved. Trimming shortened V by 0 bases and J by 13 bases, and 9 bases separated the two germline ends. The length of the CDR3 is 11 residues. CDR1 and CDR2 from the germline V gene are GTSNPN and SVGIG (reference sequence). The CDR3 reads CAWSVLNRLFF. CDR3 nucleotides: TGTGCCTGGAGTGTACTGAATAGACTGTTTTTT.

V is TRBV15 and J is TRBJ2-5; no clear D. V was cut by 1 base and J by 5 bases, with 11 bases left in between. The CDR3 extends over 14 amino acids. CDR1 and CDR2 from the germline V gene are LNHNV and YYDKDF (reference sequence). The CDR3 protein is CATSRVPTMETQYF. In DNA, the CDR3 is TGTGCCACCAGCAGAGTGCCGACGATGGAGACCCAGTACTTC.

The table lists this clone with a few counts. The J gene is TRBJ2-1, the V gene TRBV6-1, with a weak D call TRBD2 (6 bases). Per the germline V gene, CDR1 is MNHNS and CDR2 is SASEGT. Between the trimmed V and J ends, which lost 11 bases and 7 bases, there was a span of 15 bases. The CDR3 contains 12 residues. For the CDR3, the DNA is TGTGCCTGCCTGCGGGGCCGTAATGAGCAGTTCTTC. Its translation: CACLRGRNEQFF.

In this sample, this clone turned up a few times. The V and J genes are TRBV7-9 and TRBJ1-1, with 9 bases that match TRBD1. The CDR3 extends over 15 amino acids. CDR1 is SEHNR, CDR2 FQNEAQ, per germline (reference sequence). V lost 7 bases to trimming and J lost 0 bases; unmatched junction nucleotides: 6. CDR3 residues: CASTEQGAMNTEAFF. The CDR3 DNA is TGTGCCAGCACCGAACAGGGGGCAATGAACACTGAAGCTTTCTTT.

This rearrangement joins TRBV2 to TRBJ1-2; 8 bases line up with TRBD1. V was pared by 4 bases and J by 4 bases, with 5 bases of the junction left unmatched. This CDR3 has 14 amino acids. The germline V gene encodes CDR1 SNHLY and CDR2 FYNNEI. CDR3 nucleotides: TGTGCCAGCAGTGCGGAGACAGGGGTCTATGGCTACACCTTC. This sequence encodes CASSAETGVYGYTF.

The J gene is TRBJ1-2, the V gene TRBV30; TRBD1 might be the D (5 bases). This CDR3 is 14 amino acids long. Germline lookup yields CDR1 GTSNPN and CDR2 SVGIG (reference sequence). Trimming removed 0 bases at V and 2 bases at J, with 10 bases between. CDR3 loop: CAWSVRRVNYGYTF. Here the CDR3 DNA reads TGTGCCTGGAGTGTACGCAGGGTCAACTATGGCTACACCTTC.

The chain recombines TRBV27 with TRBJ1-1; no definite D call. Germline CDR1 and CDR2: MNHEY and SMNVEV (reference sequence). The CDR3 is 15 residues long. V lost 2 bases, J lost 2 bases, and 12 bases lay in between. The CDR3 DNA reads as TGTGCCAGCAGTTTACACCACCAGCCCAACACTGAAGCTTTCTTT. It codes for CASSLHHQPNTEAFF.

The CDR3 DNA is TGCGCCAGCAGCCAAGACTCACAGCTGATAAATTCACCCCTCCACTTT. Translating it yields CASSQDSQLINSPLHF. The rearrangement links TRBV4-3 to TRBJ1-6, with D unresolved. CDR1 LGHNA and CDR2 YSLEER come from the germline V gene. V was clipped by 0 bases and J by 7 bases, with 13 bases between them. The CDR3 contains 16 residues.

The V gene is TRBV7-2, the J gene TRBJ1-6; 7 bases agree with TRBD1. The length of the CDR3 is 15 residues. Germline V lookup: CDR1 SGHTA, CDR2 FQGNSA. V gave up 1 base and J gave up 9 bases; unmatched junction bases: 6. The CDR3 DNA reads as TGTGCCAGCAGCTTAGTTAGCAGGGGGAGTTCACCCCTCCACTTT. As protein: CASSLVSRGSSPLHF.

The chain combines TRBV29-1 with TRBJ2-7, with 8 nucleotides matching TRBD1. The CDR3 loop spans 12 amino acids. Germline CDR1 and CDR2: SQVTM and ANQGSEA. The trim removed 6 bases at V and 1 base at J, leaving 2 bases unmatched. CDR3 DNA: TGCAGCGTGACAGGGGATTCCTACGAGCAGTACTTC. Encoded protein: CSVTGDSYEQYF.

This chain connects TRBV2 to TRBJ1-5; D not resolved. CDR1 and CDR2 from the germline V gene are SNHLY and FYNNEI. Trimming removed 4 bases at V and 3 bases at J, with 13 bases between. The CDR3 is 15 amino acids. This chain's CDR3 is CASSGGQSNNQPQHF. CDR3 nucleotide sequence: TGTGCCAGCAGTGGAGGTCAGAGTAACAATCAGCCCCAGCATTTT.

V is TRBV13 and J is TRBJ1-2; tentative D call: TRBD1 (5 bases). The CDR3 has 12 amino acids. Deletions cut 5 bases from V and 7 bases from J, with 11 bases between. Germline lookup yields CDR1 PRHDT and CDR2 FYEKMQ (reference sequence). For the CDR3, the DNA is TGTGCCAGCAGCCGCTCAGGGCGTGGCTACACCTTC. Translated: CASSRSGRGYTF.

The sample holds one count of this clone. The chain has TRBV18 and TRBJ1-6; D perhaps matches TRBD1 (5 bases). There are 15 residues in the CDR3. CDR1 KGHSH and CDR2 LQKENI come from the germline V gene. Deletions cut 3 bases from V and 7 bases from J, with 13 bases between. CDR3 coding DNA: TGTGCCAGCTCACCCTCCGGGACGGCAAATTCACCCCTCCACTTT. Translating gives CASSPSGTANSPLHF.

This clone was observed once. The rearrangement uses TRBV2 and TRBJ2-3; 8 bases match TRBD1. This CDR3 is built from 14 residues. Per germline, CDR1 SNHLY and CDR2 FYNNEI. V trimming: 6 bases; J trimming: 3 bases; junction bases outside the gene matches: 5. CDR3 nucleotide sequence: TGTGCCAGCAGGCCGGACAGGGTGACAGATACGCAGTATTTT. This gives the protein CASRPDRVTDTQYF. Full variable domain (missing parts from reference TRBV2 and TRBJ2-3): EPEVTQTPSHQVTQMGQEVILRCVPISNHLYFYWYRQILGQKVEFLVSFYNNEISEKSEIFDDQFSVERPDGSNFTLKIRSTKLEDSAMYFCASRPDRVTDTQYFGPGTRLTVL.

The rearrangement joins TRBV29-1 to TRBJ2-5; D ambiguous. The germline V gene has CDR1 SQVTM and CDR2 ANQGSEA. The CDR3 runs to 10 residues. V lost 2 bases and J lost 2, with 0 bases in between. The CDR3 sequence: CSVEQETQYF. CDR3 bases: TGCAGCGTTGAACAAGAGACCCAGTACTTC. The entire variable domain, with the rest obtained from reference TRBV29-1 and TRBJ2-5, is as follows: SAVISQKPSRDICQRGTSLTIQCQVDSQVTMMFWYRQQPGQSLTLIATANQGSEATYESGFVIDKFPISRPNLTFSTLTVSNMSPEDSSIYLCSVEQETQYFGPGTRLLVL.

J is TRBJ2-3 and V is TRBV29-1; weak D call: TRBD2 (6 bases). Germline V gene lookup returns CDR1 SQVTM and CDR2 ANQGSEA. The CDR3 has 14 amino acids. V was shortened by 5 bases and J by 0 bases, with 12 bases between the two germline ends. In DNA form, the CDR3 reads TGCAGCGTTCTTAGCGGAGCTAGCACAGATACGCAGTATTTT. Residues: CSVLSGASTDTQYF.